The rows below give T cell receptor beta chains drawn from one sample of a study of shared clonotypes between healthy human individuals. Produced via immunoSEQ multiplex PCR; TCRdb's table is partial and in-frame only. This sample yields hundreds of thousands of clones, of which around 77% are seen a single time; around 12% belongs to the top ten. Sequenced: PBMCs. The receptors derive from a woman aged 40 to 55 in good health. Some clones in this sample may be carry-over from other donors' samples. Each CDR3 is given with its conserved first and last residue. A D gene is named only where the DNA matches it firmly. Clone sizes are given selectively: once, few, many, or a class where the clone is expanded.

>TRBD2|TRBV7-9|TRBJ2-7|few
CASSLGRAGAGEQYF
TGTGCCAGCAGCTTAGGTCGAGCGGGAGCGGGGGAGCAGTACTTC
>.|TRBV5-1|TRBJ2-2|.
CASSLGDFTGELFF
TGCGCCAGCAGCTTGGGAGACTTCACCGGGGAGCTGTTTTTT
>.|TRBV27|TRBJ2-5|.
CASSLRAPYQETQYF
TGTGCCAGCAGTTTGAGGGCCCCGTACCAAGAGACCCAGTACTTC
>.|TRBV9|TRBJ2-5|.
CASSVASQAQETQYF
TGTGCCAGCAGCGTAGCCTCACAGGCCCAAGAGACCCAGTACTTC
>.|TRBV6-5|TRBJ1-6|.
CASGSPLHF
TGTGCCAGCGGGTCACCCCTCCACTTT
>TRBD2|TRBV15|TRBJ2-3|.
CATSRGGARGGDTQYF
TGTGCCACCAGCAGAGGAGGCGCGAGGGGAGGGGATACGCAGTATTTT
>TRBD1|TRBV15|TRBJ1-4|.
CATSKRRQGDEKLFF
TGTGCCACCAGTAAGAGGAGGCAGGGGGACGAAAAACTGTTTTTT
>.|TRBV25-1|TRBJ1-2|few
CASSGGARGYTF
TGTGCCAGCAGTGGGGGCGCGCGGGGCTACACCTTC
>.|TRBV12-2|TRBJ1-1|.
CASRPSRGCPCTEAFF
TGTGCAAGTCGCCCTTCCCGCGGGTGTCCCTGCACTGAAGCTTTCTTT
>.|TRBV28|TRBJ1-4|.
CASSPGSTATNEKLFF
TGTGCCAGCAGCCCCGGGTCGACTGCAACTAATGAAAAACTGTTTTTT
>.|TRBV11-2|TRBJ2-7|.
CASSFPDSYEQYF
TGTGCCAGCAGCTTTCCTGATTCCTACGAGCAGTACTTC
>TRBD2|TRBV27|TRBJ2-1|.
CASSPGTSGDNEQFF
TGTGCCAGCAGCCCCGGGACTAGCGGGGACAATGAGCAGTTCTTC
>TRBD1|TRBV9|TRBJ2-3|.
CASSVGTGVTDTQYF
TGTGCCAGCAGCGTCGGGACAGGGGTCACAGATACGCAGTATTTT
>.|TRBV27|TRBJ2-7|.
CASSFAGLSYEQYF
TGTGCCAGCAGTTTCGCAGGACTCTCCTACGAGCAGTACTTC
>.|TRBV5-1|TRBJ2-7|.
CASTPAQGSAYEQYF
TGCGCCAGCACCCCGGCCCAGGGTAGCGCCTACGAGCAGTACTTC
>.|TRBV5-6|TRBJ2-1|.
CASSLTRHGGDEQFF
TGTGCCAGCAGCTTGACGCGACATGGGGGTGACGAGCAGTTCTTC
>.|TRBV9|TRBJ2-2|.
CASSVAPRGNTGELFF
TGTGCCAGCAGCGTAGCTCCGCGGGGGAACACCGGGGAGCTGTTTTTT
>.|TRBV28|TRBJ1-2|.
CASSTSVYGYTF
.
>.|TRBV5-1|TRBJ2-1|few
CASSLRPGDGDEQLF
TGCGCCAGCAGCTTACGACCGGGAGATGGGGATGAGCAGCTCTTC
>TRBD2|TRBV20-1|TRBJ2-5|.
CSVPSGNF
TGCAGTGTGCCTAGCGGAAACTTC
>.|TRBV27|TRBJ2-7|many
CASRGRTGHEQYF
TGTGCCAGCAGGGGTAGGACTGGCCACGAGCAGTACTTC
>TRBD2|TRBV7-9|TRBJ2-1|.
CASSFSGGSEQFF
TGTGCCAGCAGCTTTAGCGGGGGGAGTGAGCAGTTCTTC
>.|TRBV5-1|TRBJ2-2|.
CASSLWGGDTGELFF
TGCGCCAGCAGCTTGTGGGGCGGGGACACCGGGGAGCTGTTTTTT
>.|TRBV7-9|TRBJ1-3|.
CASSLGPIGSGNTIYF
TGTGCCAGCAGCTTGGGCCCCATCGGCTCTGGAAACACCATATATTTT
>TRBD1|TRBV9|TRBJ1-3|few
CASSVEGARGNTIYF
TGTGCCAGCAGCGTAGAGGGGGCGCGAGGAAACACCATATATTTT
>TRBD1|TRBV5-1|TRBJ2-2|once
CASSGTGNTGELFF
TGCGCCAGCTCGGGGACAGGGAATACCGGGGAGCTGTTTTTT
>TRBD1|TRBV28|TRBJ1-4|.
CASSTTGQRREKLFF
TGTGCCAGCAGTACGACAGGGCAAAGGAGGGAAAAACTGTTTTTT
>TRBD2|TRBV7-3|TRBJ2-3|.
CASSLGGTRGDTQYF
TGTGCCAGCAGCTTAGGGGGGACTAGAGGGGATACGCAGTATTTT
>TRBD1|TRBV6-4|TRBJ2-1|.
CASSDRTGPLFF
TGTGCCAGCAGTGACCGGACAGGCCCGCTGTTCTTC
>.|TRBV21-1|TRBJ1-2|once
CASSKGWYGYTF
TGTGCCAGCAGCAAAGGGTGGTATGGCTACACCTTC
>.|TRBV11-2|TRBJ1-1|.
CASSLEFGARKTEAFF
TGTGCCAGCAGCTTAGAATTCGGGGCAAGGAAAACTGAAGCTTTCTTT
>TRBD2|TRBV28|TRBJ2-2|.
CASSTSGRKSPGELFF
TGTGCCAGCAGTACTAGCGGGCGGAAATCCCCCGGGGAGCTGTTTTTT
>TRBD1|TRBV29-1|TRBJ2-3|.
CSVRQGASFDTQYF
TGCAGCGTGAGACAGGGGGCATCATTCGATACGCAGTATTTT
>TRBD2|TRBV19|TRBJ2-7|.
CASRRLAGVSRQYF
TGTGCCAGTAGAAGACTAGCGGGAGTCTCCCGGCAGTACTTC
>TRBD1|TRBV11-3|TRBJ1-2|.
CASSYLTGFYLYGYTF
TGTGCCAGCAGCTACCTGACAGGGTTCTACCTGTATGGCTACACCTTC
>.|TRBV4-1|TRBJ1-3|.
CASSLARGQGNTIYF
TGCGCCAGCAGCCTTGCCAGAGGACAGGGAAACACCATATATTTT
>.|TRBV7-9|TRBJ1-1|few
CASSIKGSTEAFF
TGTGCCAGCAGCATAAAGGGGAGCACTGAAGCTTTCTTT
>.|TRBV30|TRBJ2-1|few
CALGRGGRAFYNEQFF
TGTGCCCTCGGCAGGGGTGGCCGGGCGTTCTACAATGAGCAGTTCTTC
>.|TRBV28|TRBJ1-4|many
CASRLNEKLFF
TGTGCCAGCAGGCTAAATGAAAAACTGTTTTTT
>TRBD2|TRBV29-1|TRBJ2-1|.
CSVGDYSNNEQFF
TGCAGCGTTGGGGACTATTCGAACAATGAGCAGTTCTTC
>.|TRBV2|TRBJ1-3|few
CASSQQGTSGNTIYF
TGTGCCAGCAGTCAACAGGGAACATCTGGAAACACCATATATTTT
>.|TRBV29-1|TRBJ1-5|.
CSVSLGGEGNQPQHF
TGCAGCGTTAGTTTAGGGGGAGAGGGCAATCAGCCCCAGCATTTT
>TRBD2|TRBV25-1|TRBJ2-3|.
CASSGSGGGTDTQYF
TGTGCCAGCAGTGGTAGCGGGGGGGGCACAGATACGCAGTATTTT
>.|TRBV10-3|TRBJ2-7|many
CAISDWALPLEQYF
TGTGCCATCAGTGATTGGGCCCTACCTCTCGAGCAGTACTTC
>.|TRBV30|TRBJ1-3|.
CAWALGDGNTIYF
TGTGCCTGGGCCCTTGGGGACGGAAACACCATATATTTT
>TRBD1|TRBV7-8|TRBJ2-7|.
CASSLAGTVSSYEQYF
TGTGCCAGCAGCTTAGCCGGGACAGTGAGCTCCTACGAGCAGTACTTC
>.|TRBV7-9|TRBJ1-4|.
CASSLVGHTNEKLFF
TGTGCCAGCAGCTTAGTGGGACATACTAATGAAAAACTGTTTTTT
>.|TRBV6-1|TRBJ2-7|.
CASRNPDGDEQYF
TGTGCCAGCAGGAACCCGGACGGGGACGAGCAGTACTTC
>.|TRBV7-2|TRBJ2-3|many
CASSSLGGGIGTDTQYF
TGTGCCAGCAGCTCCTTGGGAGGCGGGATCGGCACAGATACGCAGTATTTT
>.|TRBV28|TRBJ1-4|few
CASRPGTFNEKLFF
TGTGCCAGCAGACCCGGGACCTTTAATGAAAAACTGTTTTTT
>TRBD2|TRBV2|TRBJ2-1|.
CASIAPVASGRNEQFF
TGTGCCAGCATCGCGCCGGTGGCTAGCGGGAGGAATGAGCAGTTCTTC
>.|TRBV6-9|TRBJ1-5|.
CASSEQGDQPQHF
TGTGCCAGCAGTGAACAGGGCGATCAGCCCCAGCATTTT
>.|TRBV30|TRBJ2-1|.
CAWSVRTGYGDEQFF
TGTGCCTGGAGTGTACGAACGGGGTATGGCGATGAGCAGTTCTTC
>TRBD2|TRBV7-2|TRBJ2-7|.
CASSPPGLAGGEQYF
TGTGCCAGCAGCCCCCCGGGGCTAGCGGGAGGAGAGCAGTACTTC
>TRBD2|TRBV5-4|TRBJ2-3|.
CASSIIAGGTHYTQYF
TGTGCCAGCAGCATCATAGCGGGAGGGACGCATTATACGCAGTATTTT
>.|TRBV27|TRBJ1-2|.
CASSFDHLRGYTF
TGTGCCAGCAGTTTCGATCACCTTCGGGGCTACACCTTC
>.|TRBV27|TRBJ1-1|.
CASSPWDVSTEAFF
TGTGCCAGCAGTCCCTGGGACGTATCCACTGAAGCTTTCTTT
>TRBD2|TRBV7-9|TRBJ2-3|many
CASSSGLGMMADTQYF
TGTGCCAGCAGCTCTGGACTAGGTATGATGGCGGATACGCAGTATTTT